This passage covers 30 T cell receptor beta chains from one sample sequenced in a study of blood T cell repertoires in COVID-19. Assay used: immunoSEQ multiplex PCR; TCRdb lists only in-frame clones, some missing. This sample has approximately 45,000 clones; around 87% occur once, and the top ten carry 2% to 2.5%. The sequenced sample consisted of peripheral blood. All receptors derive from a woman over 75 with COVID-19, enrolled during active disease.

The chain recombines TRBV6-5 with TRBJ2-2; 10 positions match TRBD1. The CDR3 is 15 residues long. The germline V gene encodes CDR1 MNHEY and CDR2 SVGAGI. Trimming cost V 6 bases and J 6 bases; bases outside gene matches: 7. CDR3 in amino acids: CASSPGTGEAGELFF. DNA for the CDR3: TGTGCCAGCAGCCCCGGGACAGGGGAAGCCGGGGAGCTGTTTTTT.

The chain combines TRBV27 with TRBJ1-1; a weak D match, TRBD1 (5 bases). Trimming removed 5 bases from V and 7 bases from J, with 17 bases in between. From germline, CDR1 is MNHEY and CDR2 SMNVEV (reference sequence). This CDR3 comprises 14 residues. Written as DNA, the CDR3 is TGTGCCAGCAGTCCCCGCCACCACCAGGGTGAAGCTTTCTTT. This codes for CASSPRHHQGEAFF.

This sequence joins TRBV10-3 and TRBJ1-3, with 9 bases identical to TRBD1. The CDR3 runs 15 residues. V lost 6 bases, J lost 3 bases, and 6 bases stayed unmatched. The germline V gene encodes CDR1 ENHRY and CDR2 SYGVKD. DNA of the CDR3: TGTGCCATCAGGGGACAGGGTGTCGGTGGAAACACCATATATTTT. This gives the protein CAIRGQGVGGNTIYF.

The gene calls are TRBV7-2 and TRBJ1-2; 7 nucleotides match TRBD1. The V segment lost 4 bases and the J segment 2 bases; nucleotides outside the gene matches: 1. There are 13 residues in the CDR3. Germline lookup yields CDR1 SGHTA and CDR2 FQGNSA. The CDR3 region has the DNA TGTGCCAGCAGCTCGACAGGGAACTATGGCTACACCTTC. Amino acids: CASSSTGNYGYTF.

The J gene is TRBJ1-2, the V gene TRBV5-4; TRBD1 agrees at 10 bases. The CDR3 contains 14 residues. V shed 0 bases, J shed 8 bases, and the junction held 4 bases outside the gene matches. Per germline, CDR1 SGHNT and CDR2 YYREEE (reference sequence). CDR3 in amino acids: CASSLGTGGVGYTF. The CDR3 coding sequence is TGTGCCAGCAGCTTGGGGACAGGGGGGGTCGGCTACACCTTC. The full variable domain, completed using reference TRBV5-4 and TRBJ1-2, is ETGVTQSPTHLIKTRGQQVTLRCSSQSGHNTVSWYQQALGQGPQFIFQYYREEENGRGNFPPRFSGLQFPNYSSELNVNALELDDSALYLCASSLGTGGVGYTFGSGTRLTVV.

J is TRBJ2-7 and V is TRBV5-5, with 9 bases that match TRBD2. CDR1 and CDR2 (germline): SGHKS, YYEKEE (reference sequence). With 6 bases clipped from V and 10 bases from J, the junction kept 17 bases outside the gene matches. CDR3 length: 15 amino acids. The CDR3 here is CASIQWGGRAGIQYF. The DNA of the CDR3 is TGTGCCAGCATCCAGTGGGGCGGGAGGGCCGGAATTCAGTACTTC.

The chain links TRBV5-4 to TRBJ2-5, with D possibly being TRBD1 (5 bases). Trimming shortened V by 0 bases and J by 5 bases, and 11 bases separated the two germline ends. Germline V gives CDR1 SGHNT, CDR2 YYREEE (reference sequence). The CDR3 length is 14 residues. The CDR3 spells CASSLVSGKETQYF. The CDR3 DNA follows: TGTGCCAGCAGCTTGGTCTCAGGGAAGGAGACCCAGTACTTC. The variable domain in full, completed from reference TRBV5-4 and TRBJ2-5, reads ETGVTQSPTHLIKTRGQQVTLRCSSQSGHNTVSWYQQALGQGPQFIFQYYREEENGRGNFPPRFSGLQFPNYSSELNVNALELDDSALYLCASSLVSGKETQYFGPGTRLLVL.

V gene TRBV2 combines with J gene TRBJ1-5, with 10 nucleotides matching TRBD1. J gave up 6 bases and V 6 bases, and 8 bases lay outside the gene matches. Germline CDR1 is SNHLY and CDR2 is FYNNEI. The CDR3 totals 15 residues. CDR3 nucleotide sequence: TGTGCCAGCAGGCCTGACAGGGGGCTGGCTCAGCCCCAGCATTTT. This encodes CASRPDRGLAQPQHF.

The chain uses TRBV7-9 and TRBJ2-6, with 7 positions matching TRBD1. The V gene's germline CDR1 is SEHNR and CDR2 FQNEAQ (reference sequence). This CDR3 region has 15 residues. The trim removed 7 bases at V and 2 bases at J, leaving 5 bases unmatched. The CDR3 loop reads CASILTGTGANVLTF. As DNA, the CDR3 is TGTGCCAGCATCCTGACAGGGACTGGGGCCAACGTCCTGACTTTC.

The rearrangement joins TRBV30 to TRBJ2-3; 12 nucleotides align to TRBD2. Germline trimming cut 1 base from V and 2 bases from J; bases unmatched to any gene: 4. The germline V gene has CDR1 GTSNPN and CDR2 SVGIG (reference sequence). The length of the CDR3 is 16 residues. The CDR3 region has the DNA TGTGCCTGGAGTGCCCCTAGCGGGGGGGCCACAGATACGCAGTATTTT. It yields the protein CAWSAPSGGATDTQYF.

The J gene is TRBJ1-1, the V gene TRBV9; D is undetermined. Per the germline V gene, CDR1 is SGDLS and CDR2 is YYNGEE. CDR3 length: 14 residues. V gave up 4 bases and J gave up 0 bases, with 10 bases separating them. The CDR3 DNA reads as TGTGCCAGCAGCTCCAGGAACATGAACACTGAAGCTTTCTTT. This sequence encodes CASSSRNMNTEAFF. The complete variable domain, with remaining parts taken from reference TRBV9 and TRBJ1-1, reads DSGVTQTPKHLITATGQRVTLRCSPRSGDLSVYWYQQSLDQGLQFLIQYYNGEERAKGNILERFSAQQFPDLHSELNLSSLELGDSALYFCASSSRNMNTEAFFGQGTRLTVV.

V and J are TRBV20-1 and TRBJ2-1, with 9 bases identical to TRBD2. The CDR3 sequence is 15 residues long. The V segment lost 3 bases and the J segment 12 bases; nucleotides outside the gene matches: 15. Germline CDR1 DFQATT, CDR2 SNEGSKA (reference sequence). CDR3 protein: CSASGPREGLSWQFF. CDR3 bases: TGCAGTGCTAGTGGTCCGCGGGAGGGCCTAAGTTGGCAGTTCTTC.

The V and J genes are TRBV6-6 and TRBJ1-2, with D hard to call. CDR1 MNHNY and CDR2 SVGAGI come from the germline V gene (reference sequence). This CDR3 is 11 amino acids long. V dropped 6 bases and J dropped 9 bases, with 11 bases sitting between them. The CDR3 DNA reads TGTGCCAGCAGACGTGAGGGTAGCTACACCTTC. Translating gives CASRREGSYTF.

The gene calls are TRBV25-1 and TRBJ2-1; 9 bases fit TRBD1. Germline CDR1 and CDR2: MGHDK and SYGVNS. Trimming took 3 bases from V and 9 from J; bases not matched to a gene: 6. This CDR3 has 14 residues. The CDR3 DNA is TGTGCCAGCAGTGATTCCGGGACAGGGTTTGAGCAGTTCTTC. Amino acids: CASSDSGTGFEQFF.

Here the CDR3 DNA reads TGCGCCAGCAGCCAAGGCAGGGGCTCTGGAAACACCATATATTTT. It is translated as CASSQGRGSGNTIYF. The V call is TRBV4-1, the J call TRBJ1-3, with D possibly matching TRBD1 (6 bases). The germline CDR1 and CDR2 sequences are MGHRA and YSYEKL. The V end lost 1 base, the J end lost 0 bases, and 7 bases lay between the germline ends. This CDR3 is 15 amino acids long.

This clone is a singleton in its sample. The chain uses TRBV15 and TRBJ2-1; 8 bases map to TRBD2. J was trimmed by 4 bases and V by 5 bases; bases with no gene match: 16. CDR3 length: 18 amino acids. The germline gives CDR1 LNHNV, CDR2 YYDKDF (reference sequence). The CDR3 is CATSRLAGGRTSYNEQFF. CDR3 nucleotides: TGTGCCACCAGCCGACTGGCCGGCGGGAGGACGAGTTACAATGAGCAGTTCTTC.

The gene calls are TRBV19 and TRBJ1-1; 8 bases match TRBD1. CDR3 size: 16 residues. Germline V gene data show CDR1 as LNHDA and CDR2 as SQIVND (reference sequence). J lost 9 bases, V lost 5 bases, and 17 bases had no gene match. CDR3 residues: CASSRWTGYGQLKAFF. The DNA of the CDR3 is TGTGCCAGTAGTCGGTGGACAGGGTACGGCCAACTTAAAGCTTTCTTT. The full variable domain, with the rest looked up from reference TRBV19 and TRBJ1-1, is DGGITQSPKYLFRKEGQNVTLSCEQNLNHDAMYWYRQDPGQGLRLIYYSQIVNDFQKGDIAEGYSVSREKKESFPLTVTSAQKNPTAFYLCASSRWTGYGQLKAFFGQGTRLTVV.

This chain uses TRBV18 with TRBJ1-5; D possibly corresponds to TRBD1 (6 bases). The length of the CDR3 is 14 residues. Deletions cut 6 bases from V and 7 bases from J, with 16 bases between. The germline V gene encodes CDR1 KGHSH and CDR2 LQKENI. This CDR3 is CASSDKGEGQPQHF. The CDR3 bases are TGTGCCAGCTCGGACAAGGGGGAGGGGCAGCCCCAGCATTTT.

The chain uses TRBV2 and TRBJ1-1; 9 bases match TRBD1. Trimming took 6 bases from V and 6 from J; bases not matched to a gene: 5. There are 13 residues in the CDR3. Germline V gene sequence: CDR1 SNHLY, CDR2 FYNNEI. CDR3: CASSGQGRSEAFF. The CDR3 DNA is TGTGCCAGCAGCGGACAGGGGAGGTCTGAAGCTTTCTTT.

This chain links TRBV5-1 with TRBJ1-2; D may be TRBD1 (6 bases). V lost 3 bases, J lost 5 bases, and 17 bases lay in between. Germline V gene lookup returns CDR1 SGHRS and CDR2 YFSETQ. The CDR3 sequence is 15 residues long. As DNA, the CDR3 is TGCGCCAGCAGCTCGTTCGGGACAACCCTTTATGGCTACACCTTC. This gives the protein CASSSFGTTLYGYTF.

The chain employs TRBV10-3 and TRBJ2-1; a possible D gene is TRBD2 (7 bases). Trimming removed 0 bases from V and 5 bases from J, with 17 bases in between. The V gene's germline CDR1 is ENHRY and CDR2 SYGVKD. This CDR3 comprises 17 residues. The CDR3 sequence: CAISESLAGATNNEQFF. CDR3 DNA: TGTGCCATCAGTGAGTCGTTGGCGGGGGCCACCAACAATGAGCAGTTCTTC.

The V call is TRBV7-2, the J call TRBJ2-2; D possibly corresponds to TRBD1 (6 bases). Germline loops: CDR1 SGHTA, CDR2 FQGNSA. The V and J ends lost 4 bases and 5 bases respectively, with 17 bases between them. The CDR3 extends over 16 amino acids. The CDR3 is CASSSKRQVGTGELFF. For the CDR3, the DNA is TGTGCCAGCAGCTCAAAGCGACAGGTCGGAACCGGGGAGCTGTTTTTT.

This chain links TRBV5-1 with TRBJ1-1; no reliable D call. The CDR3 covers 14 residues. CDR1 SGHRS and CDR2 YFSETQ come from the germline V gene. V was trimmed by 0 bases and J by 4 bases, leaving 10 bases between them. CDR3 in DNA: TGCGCCAGCAGCTTGGCCGGGGTAGGCACTGAAGCTTTCTTT. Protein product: CASSLAGVGTEAFF.

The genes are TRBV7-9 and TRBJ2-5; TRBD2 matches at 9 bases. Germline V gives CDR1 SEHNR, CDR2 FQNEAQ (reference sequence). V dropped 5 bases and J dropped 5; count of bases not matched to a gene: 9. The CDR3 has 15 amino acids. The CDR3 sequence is CASSQRLAAAETQYF. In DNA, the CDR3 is TGTGCCAGCAGCCAAAGACTAGCGGCGGCGGAGACCCAGTACTTC.

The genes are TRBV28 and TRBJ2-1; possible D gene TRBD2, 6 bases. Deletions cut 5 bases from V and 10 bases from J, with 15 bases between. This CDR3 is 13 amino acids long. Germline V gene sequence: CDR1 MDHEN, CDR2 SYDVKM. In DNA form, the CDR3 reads TGTGCCAGCAGTGGCCAGGGCCGGGGGGAGCAGTTCTTC. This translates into CASSGQGRGEQFF.

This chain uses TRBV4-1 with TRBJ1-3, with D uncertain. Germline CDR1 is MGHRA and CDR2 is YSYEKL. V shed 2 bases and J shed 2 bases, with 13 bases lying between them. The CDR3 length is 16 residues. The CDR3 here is CASSQNAVRTGNTIYF. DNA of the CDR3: TGCGCCAGCAGCCAAAACGCAGTCCGCACTGGAAACACCATATATTTT.

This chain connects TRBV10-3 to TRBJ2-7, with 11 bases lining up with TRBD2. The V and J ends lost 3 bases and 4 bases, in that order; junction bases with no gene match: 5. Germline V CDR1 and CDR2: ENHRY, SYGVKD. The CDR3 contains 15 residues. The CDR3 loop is CAISDISGRGYEQYF. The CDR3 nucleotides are TGTGCCATCAGTGATATTAGCGGGAGGGGGTACGAGCAGTACTTC.

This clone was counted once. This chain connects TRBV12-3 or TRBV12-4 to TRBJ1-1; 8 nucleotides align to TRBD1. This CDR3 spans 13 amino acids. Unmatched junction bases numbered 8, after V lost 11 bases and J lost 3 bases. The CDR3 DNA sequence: TGTGCCGGTAAGACGGGACAGGACACTGAAGCTTTCTTT. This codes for CAGKTGQDTEAFF.

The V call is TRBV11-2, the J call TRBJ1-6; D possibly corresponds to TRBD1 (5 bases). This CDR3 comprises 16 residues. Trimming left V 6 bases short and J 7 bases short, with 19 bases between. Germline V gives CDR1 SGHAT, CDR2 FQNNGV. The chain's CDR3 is CASSPREGQQNSPLHF. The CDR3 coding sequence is TGTGCCAGCAGTCCTCGGGAGGGGCAACAGAATTCACCCCTCCACTTT.

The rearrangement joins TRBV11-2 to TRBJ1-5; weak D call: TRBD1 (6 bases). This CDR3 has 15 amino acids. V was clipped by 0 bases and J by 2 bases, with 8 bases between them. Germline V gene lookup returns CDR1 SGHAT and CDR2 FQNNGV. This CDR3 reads CASSLEAGGNQPQHF. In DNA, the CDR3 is TGTGCCAGCAGCTTAGAAGCAGGGGGCAATCAGCCCCAGCATTTT.